This T cell receptor beta chain appears in the sequencing data of a study of blood T cell repertoires in COVID-19. In the study overall: The samples span acute and convalescent COVID-19 from the United States, Italy and Spain. PBMCs, B-cell-depleted T cells, or T cells were the source of the cDNA or gDNA that made up the material.

As processed by the authors: Amplification of reference gene primers provided the estimated nucleated cell counts. Libraries were prepared by immunoSEQ multiplex PCR; TCRdb keeps only in-frame clonotypes and omits some of them. Clonal size and the V and J genes are those of that table, whereas D and trimming came from the DNA. Of about 160,000 clones listed, 90% to 95% are singletons. CDR1 and CDR2 (germline): MNHEY, SMNVEV (reference sequence). V lost 2 bases to trimming and J lost 10 bases; unmatched junction nucleotides: 15. This CDR3 has 17 amino acids. V is TRBV27 and J is TRBJ2-1; 9 nucleotides agree with TRBD2. The source is a woman between 50 and 59 years old with acute or convalescent COVID-19. The specimen sequenced was peripheral blood. The CDR3 sequence: CASSLLRREGPFKEQFF. CDR3 DNA: TGTGCCAGCAGTTTACTCCGGCGGGAGGGTCCTTTCAAGGAGCAGTTCTTC.